This T cell receptor beta chain was obtained from a study of technical replicates of blood from several donors. Using immunoSEQ multiplex PCR, the repertoire was profiled, and TCRdb retains in-frame clones only, with some absent. The table lists 54,000 or so clones, 94% of them singletons. Germline CDR1 SEHNR, CDR2 FQNEAQ (reference sequence). The CDR3 sequence is 15 residues long. With V trimmed by 5 bases and J by 7 bases, 10 bases remained unmatched. The rearrangement uses TRBV7-9 and TRBJ1-4; 7 bases match TRBD1. The sample taken for sequencing was T cells isolated from PBMCs. This clonotype was sampled from a human donor in good health. CDR3 DNA: TGTGCCAGCAGCCCAATACAGGGGATCGTTGAAAAACTGTTTTTT. Translation: CASSPIQGIVEKLFF.